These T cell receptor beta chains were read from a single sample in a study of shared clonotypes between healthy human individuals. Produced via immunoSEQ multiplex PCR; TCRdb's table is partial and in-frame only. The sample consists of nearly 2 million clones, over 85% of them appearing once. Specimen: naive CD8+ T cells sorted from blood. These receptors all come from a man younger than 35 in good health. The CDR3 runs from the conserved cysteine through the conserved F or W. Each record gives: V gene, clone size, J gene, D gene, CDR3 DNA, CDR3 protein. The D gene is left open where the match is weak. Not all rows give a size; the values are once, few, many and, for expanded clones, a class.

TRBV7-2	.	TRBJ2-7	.	TGTGCCAGCAGCTTAGGCCTAGCTTCCGAGCAGTACTTC	CASSLGLASEQYF
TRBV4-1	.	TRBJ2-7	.	TGCGCCAGCAGCCAAGAAGGAGGACGGGGCTTCGGTCAATACGAGCAGTACTTC	CASSQEGGRGFGQYEQYF
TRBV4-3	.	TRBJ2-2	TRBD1	TGCGCCAGCAGCCTAGGACAGGGCAACACCGGGGAGCTGTTTTTT	CASSLGQGNTGELFF
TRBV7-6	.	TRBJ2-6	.	TGTGCCAGCAGCTTAGCCCCAGGGAAATACACCTCTGGGGCCAACGTCCTGACTTTC	CASSLAPGKYTSGANVLTF
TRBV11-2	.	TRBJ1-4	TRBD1	TGTGCCAGCAGCAGTGGACAGGGGGCAGTTGAAAAACTGTTTTTT	CASSSGQGAVEKLFF
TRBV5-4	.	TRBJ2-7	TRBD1	TGTGCCAGCAGCCTGGGACAGGGGGGTCGATACGAGCAGTACTTC	CASSLGQGGRYEQYF
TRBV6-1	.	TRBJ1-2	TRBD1	TGTGCCAGCAGTGAACTCGGACAGGGTAACGGCTACACCTTC	CASSELGQGNGYTF
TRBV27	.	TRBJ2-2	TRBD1	TGTGCCAGCAGCTTAGGACAGGGAAGCACCGGGGAGCTGTTTTTT	CASSLGQGSTGELFF
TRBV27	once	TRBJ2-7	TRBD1	TGTGCCAGCAGTTCGCGGACAGGGGGCGAGCAGTACTTC	CASSSRTGGEQYF
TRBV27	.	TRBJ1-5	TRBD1	TGTGCCAGCAGTCCGATTCCGACAGGGGGCGACCAGCCCCAGCATTTT	CASSPIPTGGDQPQHF
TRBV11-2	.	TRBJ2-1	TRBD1	TGTGCCAGCAGCGTCACAGGGGGTGTAAATGAGCAGTTCTTC	CASSVTGGVNEQFF
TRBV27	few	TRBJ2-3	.	TGTGCCAGCAGTTTTGGAGATACGCAGTATTTT	CASSFGDTQYF
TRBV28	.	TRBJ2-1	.	TGTGCCAGCATCCAGGAGGGAACCTACAATGAGCAGTTCTTC	CASIQEGTYNEQFF
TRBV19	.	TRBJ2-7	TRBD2	TGTGCCAGTAGATACCGGCTAGCGGGAACCTACGAGCAGTACTTC	CASRYRLAGTYEQYF
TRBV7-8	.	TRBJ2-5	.	TGTGCCAGCAGCTCCATAGAGCCACGAGGGCTGGAGACCCAGTACTTC	CASSSIEPRGLETQYF
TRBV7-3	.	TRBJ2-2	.	TGTGCCAGCAGCTTAGGTGCAAACACCGGGGAGCTGTTTTTT	CASSLGANTGELFF
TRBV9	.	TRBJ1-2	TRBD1	TGTGCCAGCAGCTCACAGGGGTGGGGCTACACCTTC	CASSSQGWGYTF
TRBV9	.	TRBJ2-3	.	TGTGCCAGCAGCCTACCAACCGGGACCCCAGTTGATACGCAGTATTTT	CASSLPTGTPVDTQYF
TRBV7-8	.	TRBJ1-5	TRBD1	TGTGCCAGCAGACCCGGGACAGGGAATCAGCCCCAGCATTTT	CASRPGTGNQPQHF
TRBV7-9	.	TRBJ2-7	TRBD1	TGTGCCAGCAGCTTAAGACAGGGTTCGATCCACGAGCAGTACTTC	CASSLRQGSIHEQYF
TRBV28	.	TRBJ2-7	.	TGTGCCAGCAGTTTATCCGGGGGCCAAACCTACGAGCAGTACTTC	CASSLSGGQTYEQYF